The present T cell receptor beta chain was sequenced within a study of T cell responses to AZD1222 COVID-19 vaccine. This CDR3 has 17 residues. The V end lost 3 bases, the J end lost 0 bases, and 17 bases lay between the germline ends. Germline V gene lookup returns CDR1 LGHNA and CDR2 YNFKEQ. For this clone: Its antigen is undetermined.

Some clones are missing from TCRdb's copy, which holds only in-frame ones; the method was immunoSEQ multiplex PCR. Among about 120,000 clones listed, about 90% were seen once. Whole-study findings and limits: Donor demographics were predominantly white British with a female majority; clonal diversity may be underestimated. Reportedly, nearly half the spike-specific TCRs target unmutated variant regions. Baseline serostatus was positive in only five to seven AZD1222 recipients.

The rearrangement links TRBV4-2 to TRBJ1-2, with D tentatively TRBD1 (5 bases). The TCR sequence derives from an adult in good health. Sequences were derived from peripheral blood, sampled on day 0 of MenACWY control vaccination. For the CDR3, the DNA is TGTGCCAGCAGCCATCACCCTGGGGCGATTTCTAACTATGGCTACACCTTC. Protein sequence: CASSHHPGAISNYGYTF.